Shown below are 17 T cell receptor beta chains from a single sample sequenced in a study of regulatory T cells in long-lasting Graves disease. Time point indicated: newly diagnosed GD, antithyroid drugs for less than 3 months. The TCR library was prepared using RNA isolated from PBMCs. Construction of the TCR beta libraries employed iRepertoire HTBI primers in conjunction with Arm-PCR of CDR3 regions. TCRdb independently ran MiXCR on the multiplex PCR reads; one entry per CDR3 protein. The sample gives approximately 270,000 distinct CDR3 sequences, about 17% of which show up once; 12% to 15% is in the top ten. In addition, the sample was reused for a study of T cells in Graves' hyperthyroidism and ophthalmopathy.

The sequencing here drew on peripheral blood mononuclear cells (PBMCs), taken at new diagnosis, from a patient treated with antithyroid drugs. These receptors all come from a woman aged 25 to 39 with Graves disease.

This clonotype has at least ten counts. The chain combines TRBV12-5 with TRBJ1-6; D uncertain. Germline CDR1 reads LGHNT; CDR2 reads FRNRAP. This CDR3 region has 20 residues. Deletions cut 0 bases from V and 0 bases from J, with 18 bases between. The CDR3 DNA sequence: TGTGCTAGTGGTTTGGTACCTACGATTAGAGAGGACTCCTATAATTCACCCCTCCACTTT. This codes for CASGLVPTIREDSYNSPLHF.

The chain employs TRBV4-1 and TRBJ1-2, with D hard to call. The length of the CDR3 is 12 residues. The V end was cut by 4 bases, the J end by 10 bases, with 13 bases between. Germline assignment: CDR1 MGHRA and CDR2 YSYEKL. CDR3: CASSPGSGAYTF. As DNA, the CDR3 is TGCGCCAGCAGCCCTGGATCAGGAGCCTACACCTTC.

This clonotype was found many times. CDR3 region: CASSQTGTGVRYEQYF. The CDR3, as DNA: TGTGCCAGCAGCCAAACCGGGACAGGGGTCCGCTACGAGCAGTACTTC. This chain connects TRBV14 to TRBJ2-7; 10 nucleotides match TRBD1. V dropped 2 bases and J dropped 3; count of bases not matched to a gene: 7. The CDR3 spans 16 residues. The V gene's germline CDR1 is SGHDN and CDR2 FVKESK.

In this sample, this clonotype turned up many times. V usage is TRBV2 and J usage is TRBJ1-3; 9 bases fit TRBD1. This CDR3 region has 16 residues. Germline CDR1 reads SNHLY; CDR2 reads FYNNEI. The junction had 10 bases not matched to a gene; V was cut back by 7 bases and J by 3 bases. CDR3 in DNA: TGTGCCAGCACGGCACAGGGGGCATCGGTTGGAAACACCATATATTTT. Its translation: CASTAQGASVGNTIYF.

The chain couples TRBV11-2 to TRBJ1-5, with TRBD1 as a possible D gene (6 bases). The CDR3 loop spans 15 amino acids. In germline, CDR1 is SGHAT, CDR2 FQNNGV. V was cut by 2 bases and J by 6 bases, with 14 bases left in between. The CDR3 bases are TGTGCCAGCAGCTTAATGGGGGCAGGGACTCAGCCCCAGCATTTT. Translating it yields CASSLMGAGTQPQHF.

The V and J genes are TRBV30 and TRBJ1-2; D remains unclear. Germline lookup yields CDR1 GTSNPN and CDR2 SVGIG (reference sequence). V lost 1 base and J 4 bases, leaving 13 bases between the germline ends. This CDR3 contains 14 residues. The CDR3 nucleotides are TGTGCCTGGAGTGCGGACCCCGCCGGCTATGGCTACACCTTC. This sequence encodes CAWSADPAGYGYTF.

Remarks on this clonotype: This could be a read error, since a much larger clone is one nucleotide away. V and J are TRBV4-1 and TRBJ1-2, with D unclear. The germline V gene encodes CDR1 MGHRA and CDR2 YSYEKL. V lost 3 bases and J lost 7, with 24 bases in between. CDR3 length: 17 residues. The DNA of the CDR3 is TGCGCCAGCAGCCACGCCTTCAGTTTAATGAAACCCTGTGGCTACACCTTC. Protein product: CASSHAFSLMKPCGYTF.

This clonotype was detected many times. The chain is built from TRBV27 and TRBJ2-3, with D perhaps TRBD1 (5 bases). V lost 6 bases and J lost 5, with 15 bases in between. The CDR3 has 14 amino acids. Per germline, CDR1 MNHEY and CDR2 SMNVEV (reference sequence). The CDR3 sequence: CASSRIGAGDTQYF. As DNA, the CDR3 is TGTGCCAGCAGCAGAATAGGGGCTGGAGATACGCAGTATTTT.

Worth noting for this clonotype: Given a far larger clone just one base away, this is likely a sequencing read error. The V call is TRBV12-3 or TRBV12-4, the J call TRBJ2-5; 10 positions agree with TRBD2. V lost 6 bases, J lost 11 bases, and 21 bases stayed unmatched. CDR3 length equals 17 residues. CDR3 loop: CASSFGRTSGTYNEQYF. In nucleotides, the CDR3 is TGTGCCAGCAGCTTCGGACGGACTAGCGGAACCTACAATGAGCAGTACTTC.

This clonotype was detected many times. One junction end disagrees with the germline gene, perhaps due to a read error. The chain uses TRBV3-1 and TRBJ1-1; D remains ambiguous. Germline V gene sequence: CDR1 LGHDT, CDR2 YNNKEL (reference sequence). The CDR3 spans 11 residues. The CDR3 region is CASGQDQAAFF. CDR3 sequence (DNA): TGTGCCAGCGGCCAAGATCAGGCCGCTTTCTTT. Supplemented by reference TRBV3-1 and TRBJ1-1, the full variable domain reads DTAVSQTPKYLVTQMGNDKSIKCEQNLGHDTMYWYKQDSKKFLKIMFSYNNKELIINETVPNRFSPKSPDKAHLNLHINSLELGDSAVYFCASGQDQAAFFGQGTRLTVV.

This clonotype was detected many times. CDR3 coding DNA: TGCAGTGCTAGAGATAGAATTAACTATGGCTACACCTTC. Translation: CSARDRINYGYTF. The chain combines TRBV20-1 with TRBJ1-2; no firm D call. Germline V gene lookup returns CDR1 DFQATT and CDR2 SNEGSKA (reference sequence). The CDR3 covers 13 residues. V was pared by 0 bases and J by 1 base, with 6 bases between.

The table lists this clonotype with a few counts. The V call is TRBV5-8, the J call TRBJ2-3; no definite D call. The CDR3 contains 18 residues. CDR1 and CDR2 (germline): SGHTS, YDEGEE. With 0 bases removed from V and 2 bases from J, the gap between germline ends came to 19 bases. CDR3 in amino acids: CASSLALGPGLYTDTQYF. The CDR3 DNA reads TGTGCCAGCAGCTTGGCCCTAGGACCGGGTTTATACACAGATACGCAGTATTTT.

This clonotype was counted many times. The CDR3 region has the DNA TGCAGTGCTAGAGATCTGAGGCCAGCGGGGGTCCAAGAGACCCAGTACTTC. This encodes CSARDLRPAGVQETQYF. The chain recombines TRBV20-1 with TRBJ2-5; TRBD2 aligns across 8 bases. The CDR3 runs to 17 residues. V trimming: 0 bases; J trimming: 1 base; junction bases outside the gene matches: 10. Germline CDR1 and CDR2: DFQATT and SNEGSKA (reference sequence).

There are many counts of this clonotype. The chain is built from TRBV10-2 and TRBJ1-1, with D unclear. The CDR3 consists of 12 residues. Germline V CDR1 and CDR2: WSHSY, SAAADI. The V end was cut by 3 bases, the J end by 10 bases, with 12 bases between. Here the CDR3 DNA reads TGCGCCAGCAGTGAACCCAGCTCGATAGCTTTCTTT. This sequence encodes CASSEPSSIAFF.

This clonotype was seen ten or more times. The J gene is TRBJ2-1, the V gene TRBV11-2; a weak D match, TRBD2 (6 bases). V was cut by 5 bases and J by 0 bases, with 17 bases left in between. The CDR3 spans 17 residues. Germline assignment: CDR1 SGHAT and CDR2 FQNNGV. CDR3 region: CASSTPSGRSSYNEQFF. The DNA for the CDR3 is TGTGCCAGCAGCACCCCCTCAGGGAGGAGCTCCTACAATGAGCAGTTCTTC.

Worth noting for this clonotype: A read error may be the cause here, since a much bigger clone is one base away. The conserved phenylalanine or tryptophan normally closing the CDR3 is absent here, so this likely arose from a read error. The chain recombines TRBV6-2 or TRBV6-3 with TRBJ1-1, with 8 bases lining up with TRBD1. Germline loops: CDR1 MNHEY, CDR2 SVGEGT. Germline trimming cut 6 bases from V and 10 bases from J; bases unmatched to any gene: 25. The CDR3 consists of 18 residues. CDR3 nucleotide sequence: TGTGCCAGCAGAGGACAGGGAAAATCTACTATGCCATTTGAGCGAGCTTTCTCT. This encodes CASRGQGKSTMPFERAFS.

CDR3 in amino acids: CASSPPPGGLRYEQYF. The CDR3 nucleotides read TGTGCCAGCAGCCCCCCTCCGGGAGGGCTCAGGTACGAGCAGTACTTC. The rearrangement links TRBV28 to TRBJ2-7, with 8 bases lining up with TRBD2. Germline assignment: CDR1 MDHEN and CDR2 SYDVKM. The CDR3 runs 16 residues. J was trimmed by 4 bases and V by 6 bases; bases with no gene match: 14.